This T cell receptor (beta chain) appears in the sequencing data of a study of tissue T cells after allogeneic stem cell transplantation. Overall study context: Viable blood and marrow gave sorted CD3+ T cells if numbers allowed.

Profiled with immunoSEQ multiplex PCR; TCRdb holds only in-frame clones, not every one. Of tens of thousands of clones in the sample, 80% to 95% were seen once. Only one count was recorded for this clone. Its target is not known. General study points: Some tissue clones might be persisting host cells; their alloreactivity or antigen specificity was not determined. Motif-based clustering found tissue-specific repertoire signatures shared across patients, though few clones were shared.

The receptor's source is a woman aged 35-70 years who later had graft-versus-host disease after an allogeneic stem cell transplant. The material was blood, obtained before transplantation.

The CDR3 reads CASSQGTSGNQETQYF. In nucleotides, the CDR3 is TGTGCCAGCAGCCAAGGGACTAGCGGGAACCAAGAGACCCAGTACTTC. V gene TRBV4-2 combines with J gene TRBJ2-5; TRBD2 agrees at 12 bases. The length of the CDR3 is 16 residues. Germline assignment: CDR1 LGHNA and CDR2 YNFKEQ. The J segment lost 0 bases and the V segment lost 1 base, leaving 0 bases of the junction unmatched.